This TCR beta chain is from a study of cytomegalovirus exposure and HLA in healthy donors. Study results and caveats: A later analysis linked a missense variant in DCLRE1C to the trimming of TCR beta V and J genes. Another analysis was done later, and it associated roughly 15,000 TCR beta sequences with HLA alleles at 0.05 false discovery rate.

This clone was found a few times. The antigen remains unidentified. The PCR contained 60 Vbeta and 13 Jbeta primers. TCRdb keeps only in-frame clones here, not all; method: immunoSEQ multiplex PCR. The table records about 98,000 clones, around 67% of them present only once. CDR3 length equals 16 residues. CDR1 SGDLS and CDR2 YYNGEE come from the germline V gene. J was trimmed by 7 bases and V by 3 bases; bases with no gene match: 15. Specimen: PBMCs. The V and J genes are TRBV9 and TRBJ2-5; 7 positions agree with TRBD1. This TCR was sampled from a male donor in good health and CMV-seronegative. CDR3 DNA sequence: TGTGCCAGCAGCGCTCGACCCAACAGGGGCGAAGGGACCCAGTACTTC. As protein: CASSARPNRGEGTQYF.